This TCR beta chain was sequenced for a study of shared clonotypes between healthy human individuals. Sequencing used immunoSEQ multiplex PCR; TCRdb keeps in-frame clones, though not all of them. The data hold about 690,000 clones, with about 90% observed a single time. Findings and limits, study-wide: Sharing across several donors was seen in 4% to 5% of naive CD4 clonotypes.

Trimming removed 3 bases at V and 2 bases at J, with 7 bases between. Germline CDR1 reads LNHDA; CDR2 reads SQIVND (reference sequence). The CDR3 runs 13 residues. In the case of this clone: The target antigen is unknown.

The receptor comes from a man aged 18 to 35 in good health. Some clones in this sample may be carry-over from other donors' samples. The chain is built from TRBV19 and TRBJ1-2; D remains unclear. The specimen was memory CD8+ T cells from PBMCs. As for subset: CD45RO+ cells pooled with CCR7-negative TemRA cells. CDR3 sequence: CASSMNVNYGYTF. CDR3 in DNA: TGTGCCAGTAGTATGAATGTCAACTATGGCTACACCTTC. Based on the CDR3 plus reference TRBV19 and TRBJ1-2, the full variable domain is DGGITQSPKYLFRKEGQNVTLSCEQNLNHDAMYWYRQDPGQGLRLIYYSQIVNDFQKGDIAEGYSVSREKKESFPLTVTSAQKNPTAFYLCASSMNVNYGYTFGSGTRLTVV.